This T cell receptor beta chain was profiled in a study of blood T cell repertoires in COVID-19. Losses at the gene ends were 8 bases for V and 7 bases for J; bases not matched to a gene: 12. The CDR3 runs 15 residues. Germline CDR1 is SGHNT and CDR2 is YENEEA. Clones were sequenced by immunoSEQ multiplex PCR, and TCRdb holds only the in-frame ones, with some missing. This table holds a few hundred thousand clones, about 82% found once. The source material was peripheral blood. The chain recombines TRBV11-3 with TRBJ2-2, with 8 bases identical to TRBD1. This TCR was recovered from a woman of 80 years or more with acute or convalescent COVID-19. This CDR3 is CASSTGQGHIGELFF. The CDR3 nucleotides read TGTGCCAGCTCGACCGGACAGGGACACATCGGGGAGCTGTTTTTT. The full variable domain, rest sourced from reference TRBV11-3 and TRBJ2-2, is EAGVVQSPRYKIIEKKQPVAFWCNPISGHNTLYWYLQNLGQGPELLIRYENEEAVDDSQLPKDRFSAERLKGVDSTLKIQPAELGDSAVYLCASSTGQGHIGELFFGEGSRLTVL.